This T cell receptor (beta chain) originates from a study of CD8 T cells in ankylosing spondylitis. Findings and limits, study-wide: A TCR beta motif of fewer than 10 highly homologous variants seemed to mark ankylosing spondylitis blood.

With molecular barcodes, quantitative 5'-RACE was used to make the TCR beta libraries. MiXCR, run by TCRdb on the 5' RACE reads, gives a single entry per CDR3 protein. The sample holds about 110,000 distinct CDR3 sequences, about 24% seen once. V was cut by 3 bases and J by 3 bases, with 10 bases left in between. Germline V lookup: CDR1 SQVTM, CDR2 ANQGSEA. The CDR3 contains 13 residues. This clonotype was seen only a few times. Its antigen remains unknown. The TCR was taken from a male donor with ankylosing spondylitis. The sample was synovial fluid, either unsorted or a sorted T cell fraction (not recorded which). J is TRBJ2-3 and V is TRBV29-1; D unclear. This CDR3 is CSVDEGGTDTQYF. DNA for the CDR3: TGCAGCGTTGATGAAGGCGGAACAGATACGCAGTATTTT.